This TCR beta chain is drawn from a study of beta chain features in type 1 diabetes. Turning to this clone: The antigen is not known.

Expressed TCRB transcripts were sequenced, since all the RNA that had been isolated was reverse transcribed. TCRdb's table, derived via immunoSEQ multiplex PCR, lists solely in-frame clones and lacks some. The repertoire holds 400,000 to 500,000 clones, with roughly 14% as singletons. Naive, central memory, regulatory and stem cell-like memory cells within the CD4+ compartment were sorted using CD45RO/CCR7/CD25/CD127/CD95/CD27. Study observations and caveats: VDJ junctions in type 1 diabetes patients carried more deletions and fewer insertions. Patients' naive, central memory and Treg TCRB repertoires seemed closer to one another than those of healthy donors.

From germline, CDR1 is SGHTA and CDR2 FQGNSA. This CDR3 has 13 residues. V shed 4 bases and J shed 4 bases, with 10 bases lying between them. The rearrangement links TRBV7-2 to TRBJ1-1; maybe TRBD1 (6 bases). The source is a man aged 25 to 40 in good health. Sequenced sample: naive CD4+ T cells from blood. The CDR3 loop is CASSYRDRTEAFF. Written as DNA, the CDR3 is TGTGCCAGCAGCTACAGGGATCGCACTGAAGCTTTCTTT.